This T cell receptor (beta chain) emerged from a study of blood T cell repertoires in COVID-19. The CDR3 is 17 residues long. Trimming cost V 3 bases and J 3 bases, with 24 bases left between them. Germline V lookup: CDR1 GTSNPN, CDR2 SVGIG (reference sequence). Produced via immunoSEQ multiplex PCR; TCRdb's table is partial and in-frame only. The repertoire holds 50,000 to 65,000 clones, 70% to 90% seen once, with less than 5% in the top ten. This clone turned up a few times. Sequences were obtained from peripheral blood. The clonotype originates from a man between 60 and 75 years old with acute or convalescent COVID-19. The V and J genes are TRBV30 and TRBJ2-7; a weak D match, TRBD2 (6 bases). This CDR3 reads CAWRSGTPKFIHYEQYF. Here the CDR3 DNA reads TGTGCCTGGAGGTCGGGGACTCCCAAATTCATACACTACGAGCAGTACTTC.